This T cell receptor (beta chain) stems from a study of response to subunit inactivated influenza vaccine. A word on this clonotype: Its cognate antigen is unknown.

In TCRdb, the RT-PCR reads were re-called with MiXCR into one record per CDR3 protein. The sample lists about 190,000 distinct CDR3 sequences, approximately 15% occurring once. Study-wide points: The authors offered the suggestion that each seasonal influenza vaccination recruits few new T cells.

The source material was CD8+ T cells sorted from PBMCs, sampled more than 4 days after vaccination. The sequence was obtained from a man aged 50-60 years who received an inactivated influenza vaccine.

The CDR3, as DNA: TGTGCCAGCAGTTATCCGCTAGCGGATCCCGTTATTAGAGAGCAGTTCTTC. Translation: CASSYPLADPVIREQFF. V gene TRBV6-2 or TRBV6-3 combines with J gene TRBJ2-1; 7 nucleotides line up with TRBD2. CDR3 size: 17 residues. J gave up 10 bases and V 3 bases, and 18 bases lay outside the gene matches. Germline V gene lookup returns CDR1 MNHEY and CDR2 SVGEGT.